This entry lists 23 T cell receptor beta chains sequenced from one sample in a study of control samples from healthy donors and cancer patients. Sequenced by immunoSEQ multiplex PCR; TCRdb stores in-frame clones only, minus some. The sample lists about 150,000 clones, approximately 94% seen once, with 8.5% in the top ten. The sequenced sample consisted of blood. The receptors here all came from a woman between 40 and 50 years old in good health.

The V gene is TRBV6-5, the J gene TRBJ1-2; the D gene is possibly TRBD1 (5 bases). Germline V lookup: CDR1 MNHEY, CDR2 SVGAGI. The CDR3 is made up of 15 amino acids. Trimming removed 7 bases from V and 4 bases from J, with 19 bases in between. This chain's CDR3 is CASTQGRTRRYGYTF. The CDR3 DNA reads TGTGCCAGCACCCAGGGCCGAACCCGCCGCTATGGCTACACCTTC.

The CDR3 sequence: CASSLGTEAFF. CDR3 in DNA: TGTGCCAGCAGCCTGGGCACTGAAGCTTTCTTT. V is TRBV5-5 and J is TRBJ1-1; D ambiguous. Germline V gene lookup returns CDR1 SGHKS and CDR2 YYEKEE (reference sequence). V lost 4 bases to trimming and J lost 4 bases, with 5 bases between them. The CDR3 covers 11 residues.

CDR3 loop: CASRDGTGNTYEQYF. As DNA, the CDR3 is TGCGCCAGCAGGGACGGGACAGGTAATACCTACGAGCAGTACTTC. The V gene is TRBV10-2, the J gene TRBJ2-7, with 8 nucleotides matching TRBD1. Germline CDR1 reads WSHSY; CDR2 reads SAAADI. The CDR3 has 15 residues. V lost 6 bases and J lost 2; bases outside the gene matches: 9.

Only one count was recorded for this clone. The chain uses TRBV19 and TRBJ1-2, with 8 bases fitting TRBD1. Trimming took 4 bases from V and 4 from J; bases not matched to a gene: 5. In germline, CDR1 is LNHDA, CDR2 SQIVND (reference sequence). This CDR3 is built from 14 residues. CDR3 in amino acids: CASSTTGERYGYTF. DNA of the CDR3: TGTGCCAGTAGTACGACAGGGGAACGCTATGGCTACACCTTC.

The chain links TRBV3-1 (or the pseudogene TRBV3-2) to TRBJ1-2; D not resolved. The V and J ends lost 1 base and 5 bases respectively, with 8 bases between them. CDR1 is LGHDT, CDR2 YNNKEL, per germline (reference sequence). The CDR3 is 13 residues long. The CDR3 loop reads CASSQGQAYGYTF. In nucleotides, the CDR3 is TGTGCCAGCAGCCAAGGCCAGGCTTATGGCTACACCTTC.

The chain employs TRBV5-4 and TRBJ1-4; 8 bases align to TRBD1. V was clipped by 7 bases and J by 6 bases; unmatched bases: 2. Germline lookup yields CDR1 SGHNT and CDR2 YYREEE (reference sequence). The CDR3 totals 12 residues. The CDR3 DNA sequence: TGTGCCAGCGGACAGGGCGATGAAAAACTGTTTTTT. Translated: CASGQGDEKLFF.

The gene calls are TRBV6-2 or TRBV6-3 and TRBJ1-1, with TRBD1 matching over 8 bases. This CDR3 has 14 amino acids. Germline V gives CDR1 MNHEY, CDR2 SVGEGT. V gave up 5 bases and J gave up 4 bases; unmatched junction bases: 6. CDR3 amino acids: CASSPDRDGTEAFF. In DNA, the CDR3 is TGTGCCAGCAGTCCGGACAGGGACGGCACTGAAGCTTTCTTT.

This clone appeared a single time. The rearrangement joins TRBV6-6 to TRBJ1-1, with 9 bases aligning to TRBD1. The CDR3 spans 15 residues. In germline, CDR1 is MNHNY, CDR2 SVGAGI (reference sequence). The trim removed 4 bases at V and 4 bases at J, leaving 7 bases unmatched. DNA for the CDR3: TGTGCCAGCAGTTCCCCTGACAGGGGGGGCACTGAAGCTTTCTTT. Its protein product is CASSSPDRGGTEAFF.

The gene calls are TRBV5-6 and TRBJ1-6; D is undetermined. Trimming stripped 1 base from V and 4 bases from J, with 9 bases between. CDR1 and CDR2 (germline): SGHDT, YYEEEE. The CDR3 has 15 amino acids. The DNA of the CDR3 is TGTGCCAGCAGCTTGCAGCAAGCGTATAATTCACCCCTCCACTTT. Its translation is CASSLQQAYNSPLHF.

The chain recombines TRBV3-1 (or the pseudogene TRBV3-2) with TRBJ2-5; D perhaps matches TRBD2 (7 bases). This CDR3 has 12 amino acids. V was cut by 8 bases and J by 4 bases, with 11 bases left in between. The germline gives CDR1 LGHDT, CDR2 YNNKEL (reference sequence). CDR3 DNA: TGTGCCAGCGGGGGGGCGTCAGAGACCCAGTACTTC. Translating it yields CASGGASETQYF.

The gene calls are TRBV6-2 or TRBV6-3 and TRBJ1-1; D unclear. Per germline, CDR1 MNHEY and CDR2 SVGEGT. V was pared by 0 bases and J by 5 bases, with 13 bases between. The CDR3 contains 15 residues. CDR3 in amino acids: CASSYSIGLRTEAFF. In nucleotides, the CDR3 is TGTGCCAGCAGTTACTCGATTGGACTCCGGACTGAAGCTTTCTTT.

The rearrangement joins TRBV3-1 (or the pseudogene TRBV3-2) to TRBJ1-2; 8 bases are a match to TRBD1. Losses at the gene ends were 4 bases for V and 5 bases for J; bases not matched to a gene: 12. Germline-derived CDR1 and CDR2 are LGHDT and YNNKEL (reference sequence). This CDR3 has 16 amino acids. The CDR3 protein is CASSPQGGRTGYGYTF. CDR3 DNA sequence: TGTGCCAGCAGCCCACAGGGGGGACGGACGGGATATGGCTACACCTTC.

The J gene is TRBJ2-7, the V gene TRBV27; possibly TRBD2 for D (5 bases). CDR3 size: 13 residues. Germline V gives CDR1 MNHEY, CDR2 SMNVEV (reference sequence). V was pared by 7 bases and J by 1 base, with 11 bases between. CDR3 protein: CASKGAESYEQYF. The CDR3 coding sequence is TGTGCCAGCAAAGGAGCGGAATCCTACGAGCAGTACTTC.

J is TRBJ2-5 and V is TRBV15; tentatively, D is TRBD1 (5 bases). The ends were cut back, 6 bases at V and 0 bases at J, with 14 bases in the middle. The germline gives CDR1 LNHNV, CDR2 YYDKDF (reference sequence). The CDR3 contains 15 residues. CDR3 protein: CATSSLVDNQETQYF. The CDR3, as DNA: TGTGCCACCAGTTCCCTGGTGGACAACCAAGAGACCCAGTACTTC.

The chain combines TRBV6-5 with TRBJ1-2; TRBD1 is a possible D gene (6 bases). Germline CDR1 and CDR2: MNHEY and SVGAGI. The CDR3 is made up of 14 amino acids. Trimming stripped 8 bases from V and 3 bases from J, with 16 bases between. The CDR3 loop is CASEGDSRDYGYTF. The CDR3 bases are TGTGCCAGCGAGGGGGATAGCAGGGACTATGGCTACACCTTC.

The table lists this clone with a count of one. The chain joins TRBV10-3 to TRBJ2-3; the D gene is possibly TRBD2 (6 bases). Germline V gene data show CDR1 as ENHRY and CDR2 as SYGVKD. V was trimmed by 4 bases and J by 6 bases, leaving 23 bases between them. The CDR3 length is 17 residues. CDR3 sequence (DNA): TGTGCCATCAGTGGGGGGGTCGGGCGTGGAAGGGGCGATACGCAGTATTTT. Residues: CAISGGVGRGRGDTQYF.

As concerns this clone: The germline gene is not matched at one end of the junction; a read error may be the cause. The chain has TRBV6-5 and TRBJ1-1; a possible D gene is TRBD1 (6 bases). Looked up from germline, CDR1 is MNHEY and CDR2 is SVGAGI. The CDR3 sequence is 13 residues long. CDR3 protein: CASSDSGAGEAFF. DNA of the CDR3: TGTGCCAGCAGTGACTCGGGGGCAGGTGAAGCTTTCTTT.

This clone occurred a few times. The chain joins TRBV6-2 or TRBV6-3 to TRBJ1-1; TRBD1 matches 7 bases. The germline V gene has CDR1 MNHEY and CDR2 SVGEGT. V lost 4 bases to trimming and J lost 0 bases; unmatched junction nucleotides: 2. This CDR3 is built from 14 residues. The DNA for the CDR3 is TGTGCCAGCAGTTCACAGGGGTTGAACACTGAAGCTTTCTTT. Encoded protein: CASSSQGLNTEAFF.

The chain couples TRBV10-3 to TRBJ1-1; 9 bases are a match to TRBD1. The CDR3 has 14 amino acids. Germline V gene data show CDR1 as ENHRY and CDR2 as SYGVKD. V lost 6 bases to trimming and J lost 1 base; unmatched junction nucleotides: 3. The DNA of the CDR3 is TGTGCCATCAGGCGGACAGGGGCGAACACTGAAGCTTTCTTT. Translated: CAIRRTGANTEAFF.

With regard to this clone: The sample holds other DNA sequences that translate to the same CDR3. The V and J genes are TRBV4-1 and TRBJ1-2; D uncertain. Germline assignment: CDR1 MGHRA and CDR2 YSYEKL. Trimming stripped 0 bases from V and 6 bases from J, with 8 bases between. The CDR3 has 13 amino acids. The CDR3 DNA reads TGCGCCAGCAGCCAAGATGGAGGGAATGGCTACACCTTC. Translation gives CASSQDGGNGYTF.

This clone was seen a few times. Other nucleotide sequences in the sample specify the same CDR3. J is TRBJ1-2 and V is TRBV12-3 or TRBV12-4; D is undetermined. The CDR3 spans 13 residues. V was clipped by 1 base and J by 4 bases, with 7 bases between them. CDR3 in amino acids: CASSLGQSYGYTF. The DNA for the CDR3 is TGTGCCAGCAGTTTAGGGCAGAGCTATGGCTACACCTTC.

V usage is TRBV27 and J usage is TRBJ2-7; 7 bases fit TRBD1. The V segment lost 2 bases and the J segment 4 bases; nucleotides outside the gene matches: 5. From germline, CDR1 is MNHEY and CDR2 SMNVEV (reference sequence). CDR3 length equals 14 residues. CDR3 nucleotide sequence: TGTGCCAGCAGTTTAGGGACAGAAGGGTACGAGCAGTACTTC. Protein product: CASSLGTEGYEQYF.

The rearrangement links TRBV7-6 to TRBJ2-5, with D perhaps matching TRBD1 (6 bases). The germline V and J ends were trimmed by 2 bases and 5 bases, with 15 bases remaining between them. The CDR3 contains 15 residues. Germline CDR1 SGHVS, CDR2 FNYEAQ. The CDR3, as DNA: TGTGCCAGCAGCTTATTAAACAGGGCCGGGGAGACCCAGTACTTC. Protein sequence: CASSLLNRAGETQYF.